The 32 T cell receptor beta chains below come from one sample, sequenced in a study of T-cell memory formation after mild COVID-19. TCRdb called the 5' RACE reads again in MiXCR, with one record for every CDR3 protein. The table shows 350,000 to 500,000 distinct CDR3 sequences, with roughly 18% occurring only once. The source material was PBMCs or a T cell subset sorted from them (not recorded which). These receptors came from a man aged 18 to 30 who had mild COVID-19 (a few samples of this study predate the infection). Cell type and time point are not known.

This clonotype was picked up a small number of times. The rearrangement links TRBV13 to TRBJ1-4, with D perhaps matching TRBD1 (6 bases). CDR1 is PRHDT and CDR2 is FYEKMQ in the germline V gene (reference sequence). CDR3 size: 15 residues. Trimming cost V 0 bases and J 8 bases, with 13 bases left between them. CDR3 residues: CASSLGDRQAEKLFF. The CDR3 coding sequence is TGTGCCAGCAGCTTAGGAGACAGGCAAGCGGAAAAACTGTTTTTT.

This clonotype was observed a handful of times. The chain carries TRBV20-1 and TRBJ1-1; D not certain. Trimming stripped 6 bases from V and 4 bases from J, with 15 bases between. CDR1 and CDR2 (germline): DFQATT, SNEGSKA (reference sequence). The CDR3 spans 13 residues. The CDR3 DNA reads as TGCAGTGCCGCCTCTGGGAGGGCCACTGAAGCTTTCTTT. Translated: CSAASGRATEAFF.

The chain employs TRBV20-1 and TRBJ2-1; TRBD1 matches at 11 bases. Germline V gene lookup returns CDR1 DFQATT and CDR2 SNEGSKA (reference sequence). J lost 3 bases, V lost 3 bases, and 7 bases had no gene match. The CDR3 contains 16 residues. The CDR3 DNA follows: TGCAGTGCTAGCCCTCTGGGACAGGGGGGCTACAATGAGCAGTTCTTC. It codes for CSASPLGQGGYNEQFF.

The table lists this clonotype with a few counts. The junction departs from the called germline gene at one end, perhaps through a read error. The V and J genes are TRBV7-8 and TRBJ2-1; 10 bases are a match to TRBD2. The germline gives CDR1 SGHVS, CDR2 FQNEAQ. The CDR3 totals 13 residues. CDR3 sequence (DNA): TGTGCCAGCAGCCCTTCCGGACTAGCGGCCGCGGTCTTC. This codes for CASSPSGLAAAVF.

The gene calls are TRBV19 and TRBJ2-2; 14 bases are shared with TRBD2. Germline-derived CDR1 and CDR2 are LNHDA and SQIVND (reference sequence). Losses at the gene ends were 4 bases for V and 7 bases for J; bases not matched to a gene: 11. The CDR3 contains 18 residues. The CDR3 DNA reads as TGTGCCAGTAGTAGGGGACTAGCGGGGGTGAGCGCTGTCGGGGAGCTGTTTTTT. Translation: CASSRGLAGVSAVGELFF.

This clonotype was observed a few times. V usage is TRBV9 and J usage is TRBJ1-2, with a tentative D call TRBD1 (5 bases). The V gene's germline CDR1 is SGDLS and CDR2 YYNGEE. Trimming stripped 5 bases from V and 4 bases from J, with 12 bases between. The CDR3 covers 13 residues. The CDR3 coding sequence is TGTGCCAGCAGTTCTGACGGGACCTATGGCTACACCTTC. Translation: CASSSDGTYGYTF. The full variable domain, rest sourced from reference TRBV9 and TRBJ1-2, is DSGVTQTPKHLITATGQRVTLRCSPRSGDLSVYWYQQSLDQGLQFLIQYYNGEERAKGNILERFSAQQFPDLHSELNLSSLELGDSALYFCASSSDGTYGYTFGSGTRLTVV.

This clonotype was detected ten times or more. The V gene is TRBV27, the J gene TRBJ2-5; D ambiguous. The CDR3 runs 14 residues. Trimming stripped 0 bases from V and 9 bases from J, with 14 bases between. Germline V gives CDR1 MNHEY, CDR2 SMNVEV (reference sequence). The CDR3 DNA reads TGTGCCAGCAGTTTATCGTCTGCCGCATGGGCCCAGTACTTC. This encodes CASSLSSAAWAQYF.

This clonotype came up a few times. The chain links TRBV24-1 to TRBJ2-1; D unclear. Germline CDR1 KGHDR, CDR2 SFDVKD. The CDR3 is made up of 18 amino acids. V lost 2 bases to trimming and J lost 0 bases, with 16 bases between them. The CDR3 here is CATSDSLVRLSSYNEQFF. The CDR3 nucleotides are TGTGCCACCAGTGATTCCCTTGTCAGGCTAAGCTCCTACAATGAGCAGTTCTTC.

This chain links TRBV14 with TRBJ2-2, with 9 bases lining up with TRBD2. The CDR3 extends over 16 amino acids. The germline V gene has CDR1 SGHDN and CDR2 FVKESK. The V and J ends lost 1 base and 6 bases, in that order; junction bases with no gene match: 6. The CDR3, as DNA: TGTGCCAGCAGCCAAGTCATAGGACTAGCGTCCGGGGAGCTGTTTTTT. As protein: CASSQVIGLASGELFF.

This clonotype appeared a few times. The V gene is TRBV20-1, the J gene TRBJ2-7; 7 bases fit TRBD2. Germline V gene data show CDR1 as DFQATT and CDR2 as SNEGSKA (reference sequence). V shed 0 bases and J 4 bases; nucleotides not matched to a gene: 15. CDR3 length: 17 residues. Here the CDR3 reads CSARDETRTRRMYEQYV. The CDR3 region has the DNA TGCAGTGCTAGAGATGAAACCCGGACTAGAAGGATGTACGAGCAGTACGTC.

This clonotype was observed many times. The rearrangement joins TRBV6-5 to TRBJ2-5; TRBD2 aligns across 10 bases. V lost 2 bases and J lost 5; bases outside the gene matches: 2. This CDR3 comprises 14 residues. Germline-derived CDR1 and CDR2 are MNHEY and SVGAGI. The CDR3: CASSYSGGGETQYF. DNA of the CDR3: TGTGCCAGCAGTTACAGCGGGGGGGGGGAGACCCAGTACTTC.

This clonotype was recorded at least ten times. The V call is TRBV7-9, the J call TRBJ1-1; D gene unclear. There are 17 residues in the CDR3. V lost 0 bases, J lost 0 bases, and 14 bases lay in between. Germline assignment: CDR1 SEHNR and CDR2 FQNEAQ (reference sequence). Here the CDR3 DNA reads TGTGCCAGCAGCTTAGCCCCCCCAGCCTTTATGAACACTGAAGCTTTCTTT. Protein: CASSLAPPAFMNTEAFF.

In the case of this clonotype: A clone one base away is much larger, so this may be a read error. V is TRBV6-6 and J is TRBJ2-1; TRBD1 matches at 7 bases. Germline trimming cut 6 bases from V and 7 bases from J; bases unmatched to any gene: 3. Germline V gene lookup returns CDR1 MNHNY and CDR2 SVGAGI (reference sequence). CDR3 length equals 12 residues. The CDR3 region has the DNA TGTGCCAGCAGGTCACAGGGGAATGAGCAGTTCTTC. Its protein product is CASRSQGNEQFF.

The chain is built from TRBV11-2 and TRBJ2-1; the match to TRBD2 covers 9 bases. CDR1 and CDR2 from the germline V gene are SGHAT and FQNNGV. The J segment lost 7 bases and the V segment lost 4 bases, leaving 14 bases of the junction unmatched. The CDR3 is 17 amino acids. The CDR3 here is CASSSASLRLAENEQFF. The CDR3 bases are TGTGCCAGCAGCTCCGCGTCCTTAAGACTAGCGGAAAATGAGCAGTTCTTC. The full variable domain, in which reference TRBV11-2 and TRBJ2-1 provide the parts outside the CDR3, is EAGVAQSPRYKIIEKRQSVAFWCNPISGHATLYWYQQILGQGPKLLIQFQNNGVVDDSQLPKDRFSAERLKGVDSTLKIQPAKLEDSAVYLCASSSASLRLAENEQFFGPGTRLTVL.

CDR3 in amino acids: CASSRTGLGNYGYTF. The CDR3 region has the DNA TGTGCCAGCAGTCGAACGGGGTTGGGAAACTATGGCTACACCTTC. The genes are TRBV6-5 and TRBJ1-2; no clear D gene. The ends were cut back, 5 bases at V and 2 bases at J, with 15 bases in the middle. The CDR3 is 15 amino acids. The germline CDR1 and CDR2 sequences are MNHEY and SVGAGI.

In this sample, this clonotype turned up a few times. V is TRBV4-3 and J is TRBJ2-7, with TRBD2 matching over 13 bases. The CDR3 loop spans 16 amino acids. Per the germline V gene, CDR1 is LGHNA and CDR2 is YSLEER. V dropped 2 bases and J dropped 4; count of bases not matched to a gene: 5. DNA of the CDR3: TGCGCCAGCAGCCAAAGGTGGGGACTAGCGGGGTACGAGCAGTACTTC. Residues: CASSQRWGLAGYEQYF.

This clonotype was recorded at least ten times. V and J are TRBV6-2 or TRBV6-3 and TRBJ1-5, with D unclear. This CDR3 has 14 amino acids. The V end lost 7 bases, the J end lost 7 bases, and 17 bases lay between the germline ends. Germline V lookup: CDR1 MNHEY, CDR2 SVGEGT. CDR3 in amino acids: CASTTVPFSQPQHF. The CDR3 DNA is TGTGCCAGCACCACGGTCCCGTTTTCGCAGCCCCAGCATTTT.

The V call is TRBV30, the J call TRBJ1-5; a weak D match, TRBD1 (6 bases). Germline V lookup: CDR1 GTSNPN, CDR2 SVGIG (reference sequence). The CDR3 sequence is 14 residues long. Trimming removed 3 bases at V and 1 base at J, with 10 bases between. CDR3 bases: TGTGCCTGGAGGACAACAGGGAGCAATCAGCCCCAGCATTTT. It yields the protein CAWRTTGSNQPQHF.

This chain joins TRBV28 and TRBJ2-7, with 10 positions matching TRBD2. The CDR3 length is 20 residues. Looked up from germline, CDR1 is MDHEN and CDR2 is SYDVKM. Trimming removed 10 bases from V and 0 bases from J; junction bases left unmatched: 24. The DNA for the CDR3 is TGTGCCACCAACCAAGGGCGGGCTAGCGGGGGCCTATATAGCTCCTACGAGCAGTACGTC. Translation gives CATNQGRASGGLYSSYEQYV.

This clonotype turned up a few times. This chain uses TRBV6-6 with TRBJ2-3, with 12 bases fitting TRBD2. V lost 4 bases, J lost 0 bases, and 5 bases stayed unmatched. CDR1 MNHNY and CDR2 SVGAGI come from the germline V gene (reference sequence). The CDR3 extends over 17 amino acids. This CDR3 is CASSSGLAGGSTDTQYF. For the CDR3, the DNA is TGTGCCAGCAGTTCGGGACTAGCGGGCGGTAGCACAGATACGCAGTATTTT.

In this sample, this clonotype turned up a few times. The V gene is TRBV3-1, the J gene TRBJ2-3, with 9 nucleotides matching TRBD2. Germline values: CDR1 LGHDT, CDR2 YNNKEL (reference sequence). CDR3 length: 15 amino acids. With 1 base clipped from V and 7 bases from J, the junction kept 6 bases outside the gene matches. CDR3 nucleotides: TGTGCCAGCAGCCAAGCAGCGGGGGGCGGAAATACGCAGTATTTT. Protein product: CASSQAAGGGNTQYF.

The genes are TRBV4-3 and TRBJ2-3; D may match TRBD1 or TRBD2 (6 bases each). Germline assignment: CDR1 LGHNA and CDR2 YSLEER. V was pared by 1 base and J by 1 base, with 12 bases between. CDR3 length: 16 residues. The CDR3 DNA reads TGCGCCAGCAGCCAAGGACGGGGGCGCCGCACAGATACGCAGTATTTT. Its translation: CASSQGRGRRTDTQYF.

This clonotype was detected only a few times. V and J are TRBV7-3 and TRBJ2-1; 14 bases line up with TRBD2. The CDR3 totals 15 residues. V was clipped by 5 bases and J by 8 bases; unmatched bases: 5. The germline gives CDR1 SGHTA, CDR2 FQGTGA. The DNA of the CDR3 is TGTGCCAGCAGCCCCGGGACTAGCGGGGGTGATGAGCAGTTCTTC. Amino acid sequence: CASSPGTSGGDEQFF.

This clonotype has ten or more counts. V usage is TRBV5-1 and J usage is TRBJ2-3, with 7 bases identical to TRBD2. The V and J ends lost 4 bases and 5 bases, in that order; junction bases with no gene match: 7. Germline CDR1 SGHRS, CDR2 YFSETQ. The CDR3 totals 14 residues. The CDR3 sequence: CASSEFPGGDTQYF. The CDR3 DNA follows: TGCGCCAGCAGCGAATTCCCGGGGGGAGATACGCAGTATTTT.

This sequence joins TRBV2 and TRBJ2-4; no clear D gene. V was pared by 4 bases and J by 15 bases, with 19 bases between. CDR3 length equals 13 residues. CDR1 SNHLY and CDR2 FYNNEI come from the germline V gene. The CDR3 DNA is TGTGCCAGCAGTGGCCCGTCGGACGCGTCCTCGTACTTC. This sequence encodes CASSGPSDASSYF. The complete variable domain, with remaining parts taken from reference TRBV2 and TRBJ2-4, reads EPEVTQTPSHQVTQMGQEVILRCVPISNHLYFYWYRQILGQKVEFLVSFYNNEISEKSEIFDDQFSVERPDGSNFTLKIRSTKLEDSAMYFCASSGPSDASSYFGAGTRLSVL.

This clonotype has a count of ten or more. This chain uses TRBV15 with TRBJ2-5, with 9 bases identical to TRBD1. The CDR3 is 16 amino acids. The V segment lost 0 bases and the J segment 2 bases; nucleotides outside the gene matches: 4. The germline V gene encodes CDR1 LNHNV and CDR2 YYDKDF (reference sequence). The CDR3 loop is CATSRDPQGAQETQYF. As DNA, the CDR3 is TGTGCCACCAGCAGAGATCCACAGGGGGCACAAGAGACCCAGTACTTC.

Only a few counts were recorded for this clonotype. The J gene is TRBJ2-5, the V gene TRBV12-3 or TRBV12-4; the D gene is possibly TRBD1 (6 bases). V lost 4 bases and J lost 2, with 17 bases in between. This CDR3 region has 16 residues. This chain's CDR3 is CASSSKNGTKQETQYF. CDR3 coding DNA: TGTGCCAGCAGTTCTAAAAACGGGACAAAACAAGAGACCCAGTACTTC.

Many counts were recorded for this clonotype. At one boundary the junction diverges from the germline segment, which might be a read error. The gene calls are TRBV7-2 and TRBJ2-4; 9 nucleotides line up with TRBD1. This CDR3 region has 14 residues. CDR1 SGHTA and CDR2 FQGNSA come from the germline V gene. The CDR3: CASSLVGQGNIQYF. The CDR3 region has the DNA TGCGCCAGCAGCTTGGTAGGACAGGGGAACATTCAGTACTTC. Combining the CDR3 with reference TRBV7-2 and TRBJ2-4 gives the whole variable domain GAGVSQSPSNKVTEKGKDVELRCDPISGHTALYWYRQSLGQGLEFLIYFQGNSAPDKSGLPSDRFSAERTGGSVSTLTIQRTQQEDSAVYLCASSLVGQGNIQYFGAGTRLSVL.

The sample holds a few counts of this clonotype. The chain couples TRBV4-1 to TRBJ1-5, with TRBD1 matching 9 bases. V lost 1 base, J lost 4 bases, and 5 bases stayed unmatched. The germline CDR1 and CDR2 sequences are MGHRA and YSYEKL. CDR3 length: 16 amino acids. DNA for the CDR3: TGCGCCAGCAGCCAAGTTTTAGGACAGGGGAATCAGCCCCAGCATTTT. It translates to CASSQVLGQGNQPQHF.

This clonotype turned up a few times. The chain couples TRBV5-1 to TRBJ1-2; no definite D call. The CDR3 runs 15 residues. The germline gives CDR1 SGHRS, CDR2 YFSETQ. With 3 bases removed from V and 2 bases from J, the gap between germline ends came to 14 bases. Here the CDR3 reads CASSSREGRNYGYTF. In nucleotides, the CDR3 is TGCGCCAGCAGCTCCCGGGAAGGGAGAAACTATGGCTACACCTTC.

This clonotype was picked up a small number of times. The chain combines TRBV12-3 or TRBV12-4 with TRBJ2-7; D perhaps matches TRBD2 (5 bases). With 6 bases removed from V and 3 bases from J, the gap between germline ends came to 12 bases. CDR3 length: 13 residues. The CDR3 protein is CASRRPGSYEQYF. The CDR3 DNA follows: TGTGCCAGCAGGAGACCTGGGAGCTACGAGCAGTACTTC.

This clonotype was counted only a few times. The chain has TRBV12-3 or TRBV12-4 and TRBJ2-5; 10 bases match TRBD2. The CDR3 covers 22 residues. The junction had 26 bases not matched to a gene; V was cut back by 6 bases and J by 1 base. CDR3 coding DNA: TGTGCCAGCAGGGATGGGAAGCGGGGGGGCCTTAGAACCCCGAAACTCCAAGAGACCCAGTACTTC. Encoded protein: CASRDGKRGGLRTPKLQETQYF.